This T cell receptor (beta chain) originates from a study of T cell clonotyping in hematopoietic cell transplantation. Notes on the study in general: Recipient TCR diversity dropped after transplant; expanded clonotypes rose from day 30 to 180. At the given depth, recipient repertoires were over 95% de novo clonotypes.

Comments on this clone: Its antigen is unknown. The junction differs from germline at one of its ends, possibly a read error.

The assay was immunoSEQ multiplex PCR, and TCRdb's table has in-frame clones only and misses some. The sample consists of fewer than 15,000 clones, about 72% of them appearing once. Blood collection times were about day -28 and days 30, 100, 180 posttransplant. This TCR was sampled from a male patient aged 55 to 69 who had an allogeneic stem cell transplant from an unrelated donor, so the T cells may come from the graft donor. Some clones in this sample may be carry-over from other donors' samples. The material was peripheral blood mononuclear cells, obtained 180 days after allogeneic stem cell transplant.

The CDR3 protein is CASSRDRTGQETQYF. In nucleotides, the CDR3 is TGTGCTAGCAGCCGTGACAGGACGGGGCAAGAGACCCAGTACTTC. This rearrangement joins TRBV7-7 to TRBJ2-5, with a weak D call TRBD1 (6 bases). The CDR3 is 15 amino acids. CDR1 and CDR2 (germline): SSHAT, FNYEAQ (reference sequence).